Following are 29 T cell receptor beta chains from one sample sequenced in a study of cytomegalovirus exposure and HLA in healthy donors. Primers for the PCR totalled 60 Vbeta and 13 Jbeta. Some clones are missing from TCRdb's copy, which holds only in-frame ones; the method was immunoSEQ multiplex PCR. This sample has 120,000 or so clones, with 79% found just once. The specimen sequenced was PBMCs. The receptors come from a man aged 25-40 years in good health and CMV-seropositive.

J is TRBJ2-6 and V is TRBV19; perhaps TRBD1 as D (6 bases). From germline, CDR1 is LNHDA and CDR2 SQIVND (reference sequence). The CDR3 contains 16 residues. V gave up 5 bases and J gave up 0 bases, with 11 bases separating them. CDR3 coding DNA: TGTGCCAGTAGTCCCGACAGGAACTCTGGGGCCAACGTCCTGACTTTC. Translation gives CASSPDRNSGANVLTF. Full variable domain (remainder filled in from reference TRBV19 and TRBJ2-6): DGGITQSPKYLFRKEGQNVTLSCEQNLNHDAMYWYRQDPGQGLRLIYYSQIVNDFQKGDIAEGYSVSREKKESFPLTVTSAQKNPTAFYLCASSPDRNSGANVLTFGAGSRLTVL.

This chain links TRBV2 with TRBJ1-5; a weak D match, TRBD1 (6 bases). Trimming took 8 bases from V and 4 from J, leaving 12 bases between them. Germline V lookup: CDR1 SNHLY, CDR2 FYNNEI. The CDR3 has 13 residues. CDR3 bases: TGTGCCAGCGAAGGACAGCGTAATCAGCCCCAGCATTTT. Amino acids: CASEGQRNQPQHF.

The chain employs TRBV19 and TRBJ1-1, with TRBD1 as a possible D gene (6 bases). Trimming stripped 4 bases from V and 0 bases from J, with 12 bases between. Germline-derived CDR1 and CDR2 are LNHDA and SQIVND (reference sequence). This CDR3 is built from 15 residues. The CDR3 sequence: CASSTGVGMNTEAFF. CDR3 DNA sequence: TGTGCCAGTAGTACAGGGGTAGGAATGAACACTGAAGCTTTCTTT.

The chain employs TRBV29-1 and TRBJ2-5; 9 positions match TRBD1. The J call may be mistaken, given a closer DNA end match to TRBJ2-7. The germline V gene encodes CDR1 SQVTM and CDR2 ANQGSEA. This CDR3 has 13 residues. This chain's CDR3 is CSVVDRGAYEQYF. CDR3 nucleotide sequence: TGCAGCGTGGTTGACAGGGGGGCCTACGAGCAGTACTTC.

A single count supports this clone. The CDR3 reads CATRRDGDSNEQFF. CDR3 bases: TGTGCCACCCGACGGGACGGGGACTCTAATGAGCAGTTCTTC. V and J are TRBV27 and TRBJ2-1; D might be TRBD2 (6 bases). Germline CDR1 is MNHEY and CDR2 is SMNVEV (reference sequence). The CDR3 has 14 amino acids. The V gene lost 10 bases and the J gene lost 7 bases, with 20 bases spanning the gap.

This clone occurred a few times. The chain links TRBV12-5 to TRBJ1-5; D unclear. Germline V gene data show CDR1 as LGHNT and CDR2 as FRNRAP. The germline V and J ends were trimmed by 5 bases and 6 bases, with 17 bases remaining between them. CDR3 length: 15 amino acids. The CDR3: CASGGPNGIPQPQHF. The DNA of the CDR3 is TGTGCTAGTGGTGGACCAAACGGGATCCCTCAGCCCCAGCATTTT.

V usage is TRBV7-9 and J usage is TRBJ2-5; D perhaps matches TRBD2 (6 bases). The CDR3 consists of 15 residues. The germline V and J ends were trimmed by 3 bases and 5 bases, with 16 bases remaining between them. CDR1 SEHNR and CDR2 FQNEAQ come from the germline V gene (reference sequence). The CDR3 sequence: CASSFRMGLMETQYF. In DNA, the CDR3 is TGTGCCAGCAGCTTCCGCATGGGACTGATGGAGACCCAGTACTTC.

The chain uses TRBV7-3 and TRBJ2-1; D is possibly TRBD1 (6 bases). CDR3 length: 15 amino acids. Germline values: CDR1 SGHTA, CDR2 FQGTGA. Deletions cut 2 bases from V and 0 bases from J, with 8 bases between. The chain's CDR3 is CASSLQGSSYNEQFF. CDR3 sequence (DNA): TGTGCCAGCAGCTTACAGGGGAGCTCCTACAATGAGCAGTTCTTC.

The chain couples TRBV5-8 to TRBJ2-1, with TRBD2 identical over 9 bases. Germline-derived CDR1 and CDR2 are SGHTS and YDEGEE. V dropped 2 bases and J dropped 1; count of bases not matched to a gene: 4. The CDR3 extends over 16 amino acids. CDR3 sequence reads: CASSFSGGDSYNEQFF. CDR3 in DNA: TGTGCCAGCAGCTTTAGCGGGGGTGATTCCTACAATGAGCAGTTCTTC.

A few counts support this clone. This chain uses TRBV18 with TRBJ1-6, with no clear D. CDR1 KGHSH and CDR2 LQKENI come from the germline V gene. This CDR3 comprises 13 residues. V was shortened by 2 bases and J by 7 bases, with 6 bases between the two germline ends. CDR3 region: CASSPGPNSPLHF. The DNA of the CDR3 is TGTGCCAGCTCACCAGGGCCGAATTCACCCCTCCACTTT.

The chain carries TRBV7-9 and TRBJ2-2; TRBD1 might be the D (5 bases). Per the germline V gene, CDR1 is SEHNR and CDR2 is FQNEAQ (reference sequence). Trimming took 1 base from V and 0 from J, leaving 12 bases between them. The CDR3 has 17 residues. The CDR3 protein is CASSLVQRGPNTGELFF. CDR3 DNA: TGTGCCAGCAGCTTAGTTCAAAGGGGCCCGAACACCGGGGAGCTGTTTTTT.

This sequence joins TRBV9 and TRBJ2-3, with D possibly matching TRBD2 (6 bases). The CDR3 is 14 amino acids. The V end lost 0 bases, the J end lost 4 bases, and 9 bases lay between the germline ends. Per the germline V gene, CDR1 is SGDLS and CDR2 is YYNGEE. DNA for the CDR3: TGTGCCAGCAGCGTAGAGGGCGGGGCAGATACGCAGTATTTT. This encodes CASSVEGGADTQYF.

The CDR3 here is CASSLGHRDQETQYF. Here the CDR3 DNA reads TGCGCCAGCAGCTTGGGCCACAGGGATCAAGAGACCCAGTACTTC. This chain uses TRBV5-1 with TRBJ2-5, with D tentatively TRBD1 (6 bases). The CDR3 runs 15 residues. The V end lost 0 bases, the J end lost 2 bases, and 11 bases lay between the germline ends. Germline-derived CDR1 and CDR2 are SGHRS and YFSETQ.

V is TRBV4-3 and J is TRBJ2-7; D possibly corresponds to TRBD1 (7 bases). The length of the CDR3 is 15 residues. V lost 4 bases and J 2 bases, leaving 15 bases between the germline ends. In germline, CDR1 is LGHNA, CDR2 YSLEER. CDR3: CASSRGGAGPYEQYF. The CDR3 nucleotides read TGCGCCAGCAGCCGAGGGGGCGCGGGGCCCTACGAGCAGTACTTC.

The chain links TRBV6-1 to TRBJ1-4; 9 bases are a match to TRBD1. The CDR3 contains 15 residues. Germline CDR1 reads MNHNS; CDR2 reads SASEGT. Trimming cost V 4 bases and J 6 bases; bases outside gene matches: 6. CDR3 amino acids: CASSAQGAMYEKLFF. The DNA of the CDR3 is TGTGCCAGCAGTGCACAGGGGGCTATGTATGAAAAACTGTTTTTT.

The V and J genes are TRBV6-6 and TRBJ1-5; D is perhaps TRBD1 (5 bases). V lost 5 bases and J 2 bases, leaving 10 bases between the germline ends. The CDR3 is 14 residues long. CDR1 and CDR2 (germline): MNHNY, SVGAGI (reference sequence). CDR3 region: CASSETRGNQPQHF. CDR3 nucleotide sequence: TGTGCCAGCAGTGAGACCAGGGGCAATCAGCCCCAGCATTTT.

J is TRBJ1-2 and V is TRBV7-2; 7 nucleotides align to TRBD1. The CDR3 is 16 amino acids. Germline V gene lookup returns CDR1 SGHTA and CDR2 FQGNSA. Losses at the gene ends were 0 bases for V and 5 bases for J; bases not matched to a gene: 9. This CDR3 reads CASSLASAQGGYGYTF. In DNA form, the CDR3 reads TGTGCCAGCAGCTTAGCGTCGGCCCAGGGGGGATATGGCTACACCTTC.

The V gene is TRBV9, the J gene TRBJ2-5; tentatively, D is TRBD2 (6 bases). Trimming stripped 4 bases from V and 0 bases from J, with 16 bases between. CDR3 length equals 16 residues. The V gene's germline CDR1 is SGDLS and CDR2 YYNGEE. In DNA form, the CDR3 reads TGTGCCAGCAGCCTAGATAGCGGATTATACCAAGAGACCCAGTACTTC. Its translation is CASSLDSGLYQETQYF.

The CDR3 here is CASSLGVSGGLSEQYF. The CDR3 DNA sequence: TGTGCCAGCAGCTTGGGGGTAAGCGGGGGGTTATCCGAGCAGTACTTC. V is TRBV5-4 and J is TRBJ2-7, with TRBD2 identical over 9 bases. Per the germline V gene, CDR1 is SGHNT and CDR2 is YYREEE (reference sequence). The CDR3 is 16 residues long. The J segment lost 6 bases and the V segment lost 0 bases, leaving 10 bases of the junction unmatched.

The chain links TRBV19 to TRBJ2-3, with a possible D match to TRBD1 (5 bases). V shed 3 bases and J shed 3 bases, with 7 bases lying between them. Germline lookup yields CDR1 LNHDA and CDR2 SQIVND (reference sequence). The CDR3 is 13 residues long. In DNA form, the CDR3 reads TGTGCCAGTAGTATGACAGTTACAGATACGCAGTATTTT. Its translation is CASSMTVTDTQYF.

This clone has more than one count but fewer than ten. The chain couples TRBV7-9 to TRBJ1-2, with D unclear. Germline V lookup: CDR1 SEHNR, CDR2 FQNEAQ (reference sequence). This CDR3 spans 14 amino acids. Trimming removed 6 bases at V and 8 bases at J, with 19 bases between. CDR3 residues: CASRPRRLPEGYTF. In DNA, the CDR3 is TGTGCCAGCAGGCCGCGGAGGCTCCCTGAAGGCTACACCTTC.

The chain recombines TRBV9 with TRBJ1-1; no firm D call. Germline loops: CDR1 SGDLS, CDR2 YYNGEE. The ends were cut back, 4 bases at V and 4 bases at J, with 14 bases in the middle. This CDR3 comprises 14 residues. Here the CDR3 reads CASSPPRGFTEAFF. CDR3 coding DNA: TGTGCCAGCAGCCCGCCACGGGGATTCACTGAAGCTTTCTTT.

The chain is built from TRBV7-2 and TRBJ2-5; 10 bases fit TRBD2. Trimming removed 3 bases from V and 5 bases from J; junction bases left unmatched: 9. Germline loops: CDR1 SGHTA, CDR2 FQGNSA. The CDR3 is 16 residues long. CDR3 amino acids: CASSFSSGGVGETQYF. Here the CDR3 DNA reads TGTGCCAGCAGCTTTAGCAGCGGGGGGGTTGGGGAGACCCAGTACTTC.

The chain uses TRBV15 and TRBJ2-2; 7 bases align to TRBD2. The CDR3 length is 15 residues. J gave up 4 bases and V 1 base, and 3 bases lay outside the gene matches. CDR1 is LNHNV and CDR2 is YYDKDF in the germline V gene (reference sequence). This CDR3 reads CATSRVTGGTGELFF. CDR3 sequence (DNA): TGTGCCACCAGCAGAGTGACGGGGGGCACCGGGGAGCTGTTTTTT.

This chain connects TRBV14 to TRBJ2-1, with D possibly matching TRBD1 (6 bases). Germline-derived CDR1 and CDR2 are SGHDN and FVKESK. Trimming shortened V by 6 bases and J by 4 bases, and 13 bases separated the two germline ends. The CDR3 is made up of 14 amino acids. The CDR3 DNA reads TGTGCCAGCAGTTTGACAGGAGATTACAATGAGCAGTTCTTC. Its protein is CASSLTGDYNEQFF.

The J gene is TRBJ2-6, the V gene TRBV19; D is uncertain. From germline, CDR1 is LNHDA and CDR2 SQIVND (reference sequence). Trimming took 2 bases from V and 1 from J, leaving 15 bases between them. The CDR3 is made up of 18 amino acids. DNA of the CDR3: TGTGCCAGTAGTATAAGTCCGACAACCCAATCTGGGGCCAACGTCCTGACTTTC. This translates into CASSISPTTQSGANVLTF. The full variable domain, completed using reference TRBV19 and TRBJ2-6, is DGGITQSPKYLFRKEGQNVTLSCEQNLNHDAMYWYRQDPGQGLRLIYYSQIVNDFQKGDIAEGYSVSREKKESFPLTVTSAQKNPTAFYLCASSISPTTQSGANVLTFGAGSRLTVL.

The CDR3 bases are TGTGCCAGCAGCCCCTGGGCAGGGGACTATGGCTACACCTTC. As protein: CASSPWAGDYGYTF. The J gene is TRBJ1-2, the V gene TRBV5-8; tentatively, D is TRBD1 (6 bases). The CDR3 loop spans 14 amino acids. The germline V gene has CDR1 SGHTS and CDR2 YDEGEE. V was pared by 4 bases and J by 3 bases, with 13 bases between. Variable domain in full (rest from reference TRBV5-8 and TRBJ1-2): EAGVTQSPTHLIKTRGQQATLRCSPISGHTSVYWYQQALGLGLQFLLWYDEGEERNRGNFPPRFSGRQFPNYSSELNVNALELEDSALYLCASSPWAGDYGYTFGSGTRLTVV.

V is TRBV7-8 and J is TRBJ2-7; 14 bases agree with TRBD2. The length of the CDR3 is 15 residues. Per germline, CDR1 SGHVS and CDR2 FQNEAQ. V trimming: 5 bases; J trimming: 7 bases; junction bases outside the gene matches: 7. CDR3 sequence (DNA): TGTGCCAGCAGCGCGACTAGCGGGGGGGCCGGGGAGCAGTACTTC. It codes for CASSATSGGAGEQYF.

Worth noting for this clone: This sample includes further DNA sequences coding for the same CDR3. This chain joins TRBV5-1 and TRBJ2-7, with 7 bases matching TRBD1. J gave up 6 bases and V 0 bases, and 6 bases lay outside the gene matches. Germline V gene lookup returns CDR1 SGHRS and CDR2 YFSETQ. CDR3 size: 14 residues. The CDR3 DNA sequence: TGCGCCAGCAGCTTGGGACAGGGATTGGGCGAGCAGTACTTC. Its translation is CASSLGQGLGEQYF.